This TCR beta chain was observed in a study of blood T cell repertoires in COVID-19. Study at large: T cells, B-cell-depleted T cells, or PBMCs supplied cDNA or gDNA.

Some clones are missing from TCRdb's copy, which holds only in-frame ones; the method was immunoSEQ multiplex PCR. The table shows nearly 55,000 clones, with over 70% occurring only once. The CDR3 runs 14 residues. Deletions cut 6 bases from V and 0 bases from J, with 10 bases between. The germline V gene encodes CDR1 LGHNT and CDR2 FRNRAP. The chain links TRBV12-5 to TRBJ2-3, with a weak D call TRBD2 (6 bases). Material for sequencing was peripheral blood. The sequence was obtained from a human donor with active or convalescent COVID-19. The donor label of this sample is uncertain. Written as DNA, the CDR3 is TGTGCTAGTGGCCCCAGCGGGAGCACAGATACGCAGTATTTT. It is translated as CASGPSGSTDTQYF.